Detailed here is one T cell receptor beta chain. These data belong to a study of blood T cell repertoires in COVID-19. Study overall: Sources were T cells, B-cell-depleted T cells, or PBMCs; the material itself was cDNA or gDNA.

Repertoires were generated with immunoSEQ multiplex PCR, while TCRdb's copy carries only in-frame clones and drops some. This sample has approximately 230,000 clones, with around four fifths found just once. The CDR3 loop spans 18 amino acids. Germline CDR1 reads SGHDN; CDR2 reads FVKESK. V was cut by 3 bases and J by 1 base, with 19 bases left in between. This clonotype was sampled from a young man with active or convalescent COVID-19. The gene calls are TRBV14 and TRBJ1-5; D is undetermined. The sequencing sample was made of peripheral blood. The CDR3 DNA follows: TGTGCCAGCAGCCAGGACGAAAAGGAGGGTCAGAGCAATCAGCCCCAGCATTTT. This sequence encodes CASSQDEKEGQSNQPQHF.